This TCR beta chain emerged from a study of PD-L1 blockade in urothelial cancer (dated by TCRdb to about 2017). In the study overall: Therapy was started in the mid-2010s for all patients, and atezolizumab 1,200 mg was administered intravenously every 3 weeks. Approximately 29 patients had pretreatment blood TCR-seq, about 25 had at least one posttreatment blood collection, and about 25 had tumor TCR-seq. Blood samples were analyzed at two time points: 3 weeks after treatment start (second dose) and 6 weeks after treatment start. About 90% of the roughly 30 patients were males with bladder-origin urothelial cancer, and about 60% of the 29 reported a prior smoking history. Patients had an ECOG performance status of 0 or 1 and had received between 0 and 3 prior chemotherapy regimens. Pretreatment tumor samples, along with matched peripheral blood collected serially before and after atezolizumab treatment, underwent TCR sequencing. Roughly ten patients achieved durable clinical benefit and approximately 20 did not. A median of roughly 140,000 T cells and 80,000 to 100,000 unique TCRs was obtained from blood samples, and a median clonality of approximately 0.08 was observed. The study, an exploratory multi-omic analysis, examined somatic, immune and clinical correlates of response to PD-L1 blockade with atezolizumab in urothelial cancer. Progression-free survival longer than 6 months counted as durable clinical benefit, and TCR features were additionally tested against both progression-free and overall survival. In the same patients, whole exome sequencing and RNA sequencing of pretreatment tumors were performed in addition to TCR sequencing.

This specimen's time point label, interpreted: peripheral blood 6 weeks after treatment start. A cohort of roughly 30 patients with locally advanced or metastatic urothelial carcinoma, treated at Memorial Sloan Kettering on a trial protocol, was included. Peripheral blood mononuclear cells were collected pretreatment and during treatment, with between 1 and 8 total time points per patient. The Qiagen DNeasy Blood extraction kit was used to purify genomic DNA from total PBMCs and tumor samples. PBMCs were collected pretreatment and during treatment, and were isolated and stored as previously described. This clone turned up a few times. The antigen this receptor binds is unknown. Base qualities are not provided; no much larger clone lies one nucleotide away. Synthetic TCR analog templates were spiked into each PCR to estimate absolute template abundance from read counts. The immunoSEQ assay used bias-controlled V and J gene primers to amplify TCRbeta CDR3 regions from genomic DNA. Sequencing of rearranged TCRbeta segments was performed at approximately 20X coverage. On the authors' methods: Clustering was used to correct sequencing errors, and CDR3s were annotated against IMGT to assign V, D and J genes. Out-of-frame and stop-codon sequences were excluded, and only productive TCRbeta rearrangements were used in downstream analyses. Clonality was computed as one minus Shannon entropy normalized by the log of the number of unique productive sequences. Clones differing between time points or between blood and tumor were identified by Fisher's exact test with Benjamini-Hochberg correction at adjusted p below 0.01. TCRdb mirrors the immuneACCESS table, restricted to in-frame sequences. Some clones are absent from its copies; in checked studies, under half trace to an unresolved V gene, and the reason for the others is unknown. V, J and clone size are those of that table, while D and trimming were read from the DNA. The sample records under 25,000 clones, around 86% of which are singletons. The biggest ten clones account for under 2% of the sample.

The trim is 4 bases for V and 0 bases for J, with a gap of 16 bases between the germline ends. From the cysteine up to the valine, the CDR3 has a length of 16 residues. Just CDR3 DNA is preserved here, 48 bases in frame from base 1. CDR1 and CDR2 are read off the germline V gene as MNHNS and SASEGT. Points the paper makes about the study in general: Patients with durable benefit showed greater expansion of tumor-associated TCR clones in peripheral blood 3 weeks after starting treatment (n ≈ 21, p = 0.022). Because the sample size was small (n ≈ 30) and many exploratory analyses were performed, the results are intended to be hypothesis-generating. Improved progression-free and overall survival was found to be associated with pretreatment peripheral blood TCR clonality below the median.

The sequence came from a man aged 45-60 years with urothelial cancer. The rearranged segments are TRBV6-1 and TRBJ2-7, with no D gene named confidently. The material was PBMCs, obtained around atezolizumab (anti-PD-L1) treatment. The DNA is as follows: TGTGCCAGCAGTGTTTACGGGTCCTCCAGCTCCTACGAGCAGTACGTC. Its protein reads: CASSVYGSSSSYEQYV.